This is a list of T cell receptor beta chains from one sample in a study of identical twins. TCRdb re-called the 5' RACE reads with MiXCR, one entry per CDR3 protein. The sample consists of around 490,000 distinct CDR3 sequences, 13% to 15% of them appearing once. These data were likewise used in another study, on yellow fever vaccine responses in identical twins.

The sequenced material came from CD4+ T cells sorted from blood. These receptors were taken from a woman between 18 and 29 years old in good health. The CDR3 runs from the conserved cysteine through the conserved F or W. A D gene is named only where the DNA matches it firmly. Not every row has a clone size; where given, it reads once, few, many or a size class.

CDR3aa: CASTLRGGSYNEQFF; CDR3nt: TGTGCCAGCACCCTAAGGGGCGGGTCCTACAATGAGCAGTTCTTC; v_gene: TRBV28; abundance: -; j_gene: TRBJ2-1; d_gene: -
CDR3aa: CASSQEWREGLAKNIQYF; CDR3nt: TGCGCCAGCAGCCAAGAGTGGCGGGAGGGCCTAGCCAAAAACATTCAGTACTTC; v_gene: TRBV4-1; abundance: -; j_gene: TRBJ2-4; d_gene: TRBD2
CDR3aa: CASSSKSPDSYNEQFF; CDR3nt: TGTGCCAGCAGCTCGAAGTCCCCTGACTCCTACAATGAGCAGTTCTTC; v_gene: TRBV9; abundance: -; j_gene: TRBJ2-1; d_gene: -
CDR3aa: CASSQARQNEQFF; CDR3nt: TGTGCCAGCAGCCAAGCCCGACAGAATGAGCAGTTCTTC; v_gene: TRBV3-1; abundance: few; j_gene: TRBJ2-1; d_gene: -
CDR3aa: CASSLALGQPQHF; CDR3nt: TGTGCCAGCAGCTTAGCTTTGGGTCAGCCCCAGCATTTT; v_gene: TRBV7-9; abundance: few; j_gene: TRBJ1-5; d_gene: -
CDR3aa: CASSLASWLLAGAQITGELFF; CDR3nt: TGTGCCAGCAGCTTGGCATCTTGGTTGCTAGCGGGGGCCCAGATCACCGGGGAGCTGTTTTTT; v_gene: TRBV5-6; abundance: -; j_gene: TRBJ2-2; d_gene: TRBD2
CDR3aa: CASRVRPAVDTQYF; CDR3nt: TGCGCCAGCAGAGTACGCCCCGCCGTAGATACGCAGTATTTT; v_gene: TRBV5-1; abundance: many; j_gene: TRBJ2-3; d_gene: -
CDR3aa: CATSAADSQETQYF; CDR3nt: TGTGCCACCAGTGCCGCGGACTCCCAAGAGACCCAGTACTTC; v_gene: TRBV24-1; abundance: -; j_gene: TRBJ2-5; d_gene: -
CDR3aa: CASSLGQGGSTGELFF; CDR3nt: TGCGCCAGCAGCTTGGGACAGGGAGGAAGCACCGGGGAGCTGTTTTTT; v_gene: TRBV5-1; abundance: few; j_gene: TRBJ2-2; d_gene: -
CDR3aa: CAIEDRIANYGYTF; CDR3nt: TGTGCCATCGAAGACAGGATCGCTAACTATGGCTACACCTTC; v_gene: TRBV10-3; abundance: few; j_gene: TRBJ1-2; d_gene: -
CDR3aa: CASLRETQYF; CDR3nt: TGTGCCAGTCTTAGGGAGACCCAGTACTTC; v_gene: TRBV28; abundance: -; j_gene: TRBJ2-5; d_gene: -
CDR3aa: CASRSPQGTYGYTF; CDR3nt: TGTGCCAGCAGGTCCCCACAGGGGACCTATGGCTACACCTTC; v_gene: TRBV28; abundance: few; j_gene: TRBJ1-2; d_gene: TRBD1
CDR3aa: CSASTPDTQYF; CDR3nt: TGCAGTGCTAGCACGCCAGATACGCAGTATTTT; v_gene: TRBV20-1; abundance: -; j_gene: TRBJ2-3; d_gene: -
CDR3aa: CASSQILGWGTEAFF; CDR3nt: TGTGCCAGCAGCCAAATCCTCGGTTGGGGGACTGAAGCTTTCTTT; v_gene: TRBV3-1; abundance: -; j_gene: TRBJ1-1; d_gene: -
CDR3aa: CASSLSPPTYNEQFF; CDR3nt: TGTGCCAGCAGTCTCTCCCCCCCCACCTACAATGAGCAGTTCTTC; v_gene: TRBV12-3/TRBV12-4; abundance: many; j_gene: TRBJ2-1; d_gene: -
CDR3aa: CASSPRRGLVSYEQYF; CDR3nt: TGTGCCAGCAGCCCCCGTCGGGGACTAGTGTCCTACGAGCAGTACTTC; v_gene: TRBV7-8; abundance: -; j_gene: TRBJ2-7; d_gene: TRBD2
CDR3aa: CASSPLGVYGYTF; CDR3nt: TGTGCCAGCAGTCCTCTAGGTGTCTATGGCTACACCTTC; v_gene: TRBV28; abundance: few; j_gene: TRBJ1-2; d_gene: -
CDR3aa: CASSQGRGSNYGYTF; CDR3nt: TGCGCCAGCAGCCAAGGCCGGGGATCTAACTATGGCTACACCTTC; v_gene: TRBV4-1; abundance: -; j_gene: TRBJ1-2; d_gene: -
CDR3aa: CATSRVEGSSGANVLTF; CDR3nt: TGTGCCACCAGCAGAGTCGAGGGCAGCTCTGGGGCCAACGTCCTGACTTTC; v_gene: TRBV15; abundance: once; j_gene: TRBJ2-6; d_gene: -
CDR3aa: CASSGTSGRVLNEQFF; CDR3nt: TGTGCCAGCAGTGGAACTAGCGGGAGAGTGCTAAATGAGCAGTTCTTC; v_gene: TRBV6-1; abundance: few; j_gene: TRBJ2-1; d_gene: TRBD2
CDR3aa: CASSDPTSWTGELFF; CDR3nt: TGTGCCAGCAGTGACCCGACCTCGTGGACCGGGGAGCTGTTTTTT; v_gene: TRBV25-1; abundance: many; j_gene: TRBJ2-2; d_gene: -
CDR3aa: CSATPSRNTEAFF; CDR3nt: TGCAGTGCCACCCCATCGAGAAACACTGAAGCTTTCTTT; v_gene: TRBV20-1; abundance: -; j_gene: TRBJ1-1; d_gene: -
CDR3aa: CASRLGVDTGELFF; CDR3nt: TGTGCCAGCAGACTCGGGGTCGACACCGGGGAGCTGTTTTTT; v_gene: TRBV7-9; abundance: few; j_gene: TRBJ2-2; d_gene: -
CDR3aa: CASSNPTSGGPQYF; CDR3nt: TGCGCCAGCAGCAACCCTACTAGCGGGGGCCCCCAGTACTTC; v_gene: TRBV5-1; abundance: few; j_gene: TRBJ2-5; d_gene: TRBD2
CDR3aa: CASSTRQLNGYTF; CDR3nt: TGTGCCAGCAGTACGCGACAGCTGAATGGCTACACCTTC; v_gene: TRBV28; abundance: -; j_gene: TRBJ1-2; d_gene: -
CDR3aa: CSVDSGTSGTDTQYF; CDR3nt: TGCAGCGTTGATTCAGGGACTAGCGGCACAGATACGCAGTATTTT; v_gene: TRBV29-1; abundance: many; j_gene: TRBJ2-3; d_gene: TRBD2
CDR3aa: CASSLGIADQETQYF; CDR3nt: TGTGCCAGCAGTTTAGGGATAGCGGACCAAGAGACCCAGTACTTC; v_gene: TRBV12-3/TRBV12-4; abundance: few; j_gene: TRBJ2-5; d_gene: -
CDR3aa: CSSDRGGGTEAFF; CDR3nt: TGCAGCTCAGACAGGGGAGGTGGCACTGAAGCTTTCTTT; v_gene: TRBV29-1; abundance: -; j_gene: TRBJ1-1; d_gene: TRBD1
CDR3aa: CASSEWDSEANEQFF; CDR3nt: TGCGCCAGCAGCGAATGGGACTCAGAAGCCAATGAGCAGTTCTTC; v_gene: TRBV5-1; abundance: few; j_gene: TRBJ2-1; d_gene: -
CDR3aa: CASSTPGQASDTQYF; CDR3nt: TGTGCCAGCAGCACTCCGGGACAGGCATCCGATACGCAGTATTTT; v_gene: TRBV11-2; abundance: many; j_gene: TRBJ2-3; d_gene: TRBD1
CDR3aa: CASSLWSGAGNTIYF; CDR3nt: TGTGCCAGCAGCTTGTGGTCCGGGGCTGGAAACACCATATATTTT; v_gene: TRBV5-8; abundance: few; j_gene: TRBJ1-3; d_gene: -